This TCR beta chain is from a study of cytomegalovirus exposure and HLA in healthy donors. Trimming pared 11 bases from V and 6 bases from J, leaving 16 bases between. This CDR3 contains 12 residues. Germline CDR1 is SEHNR and CDR2 is FQNEAQ (reference sequence). Primers included in the PCR were 60 Vbeta and 13 Jbeta primers. Repertoires were generated with immunoSEQ multiplex PCR, while TCRdb's copy carries only in-frame clones and drops some. The table has 130,000 to 150,000 clones, roughly three quarters seen once; the top ten hold roughly 6.3%. This receptor was identified in a woman aged 40 to 55 in good health and CMV-seropositive. V gene TRBV7-9 combines with J gene TRBJ1-1; perhaps TRBD1 as D (5 bases). The sample consisted of PBMCs. CDR3: CAPSAGLAEAFF. CDR3 coding DNA: TGTGCCCCATCGGCGGGGCTCGCTGAAGCTTTCTTT.